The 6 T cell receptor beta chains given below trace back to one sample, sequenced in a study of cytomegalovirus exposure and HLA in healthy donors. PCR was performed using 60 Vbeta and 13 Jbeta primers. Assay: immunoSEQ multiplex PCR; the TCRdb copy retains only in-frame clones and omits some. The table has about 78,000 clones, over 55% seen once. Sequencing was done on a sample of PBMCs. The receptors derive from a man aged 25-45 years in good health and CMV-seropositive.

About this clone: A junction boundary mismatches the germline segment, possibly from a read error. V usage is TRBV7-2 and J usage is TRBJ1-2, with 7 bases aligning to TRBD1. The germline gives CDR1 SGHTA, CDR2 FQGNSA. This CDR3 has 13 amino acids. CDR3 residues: CASRLGGADGYTF. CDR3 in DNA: TGTGCCAGCAGATTAGGGGGCGCCGATGGCTACACCTTC.

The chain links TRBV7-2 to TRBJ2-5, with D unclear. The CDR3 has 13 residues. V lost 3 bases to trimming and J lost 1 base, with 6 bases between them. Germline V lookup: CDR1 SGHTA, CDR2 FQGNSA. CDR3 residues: CASSLGIQETQYF. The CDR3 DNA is TGTGCCAGCAGCTTGGGCATCCAAGAGACCCAGTACTTC.

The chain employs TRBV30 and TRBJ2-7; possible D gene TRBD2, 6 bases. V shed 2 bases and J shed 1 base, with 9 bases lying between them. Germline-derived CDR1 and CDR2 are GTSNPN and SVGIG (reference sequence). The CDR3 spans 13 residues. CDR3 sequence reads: CAWSLGTSYEQYF. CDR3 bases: TGTGCCTGGAGTCTCGGGACTTCCTACGAGCAGTACTTC.

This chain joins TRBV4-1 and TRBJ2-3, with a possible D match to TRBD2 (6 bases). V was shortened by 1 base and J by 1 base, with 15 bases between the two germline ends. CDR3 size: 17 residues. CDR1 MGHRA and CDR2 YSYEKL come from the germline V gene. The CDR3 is CASSQVSSGLRTDTQYF. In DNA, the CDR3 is TGCGCCAGCAGCCAAGTTTCCAGCGGGCTCCGCACAGATACGCAGTATTTT.

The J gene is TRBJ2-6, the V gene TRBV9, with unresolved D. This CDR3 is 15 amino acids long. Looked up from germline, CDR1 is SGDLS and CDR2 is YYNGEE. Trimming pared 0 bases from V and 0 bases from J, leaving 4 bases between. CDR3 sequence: CASSVDISGANVLTF. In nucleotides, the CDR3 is TGTGCCAGCAGCGTAGACATCTCTGGGGCCAACGTCCTGACTTTC.

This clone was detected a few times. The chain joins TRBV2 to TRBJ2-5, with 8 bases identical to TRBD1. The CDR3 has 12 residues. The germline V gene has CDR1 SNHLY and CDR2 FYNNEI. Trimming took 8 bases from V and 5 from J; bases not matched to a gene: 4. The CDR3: CASQGAGETQYF. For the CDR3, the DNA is TGTGCCAGCCAGGGGGCAGGGGAGACCCAGTACTTC.